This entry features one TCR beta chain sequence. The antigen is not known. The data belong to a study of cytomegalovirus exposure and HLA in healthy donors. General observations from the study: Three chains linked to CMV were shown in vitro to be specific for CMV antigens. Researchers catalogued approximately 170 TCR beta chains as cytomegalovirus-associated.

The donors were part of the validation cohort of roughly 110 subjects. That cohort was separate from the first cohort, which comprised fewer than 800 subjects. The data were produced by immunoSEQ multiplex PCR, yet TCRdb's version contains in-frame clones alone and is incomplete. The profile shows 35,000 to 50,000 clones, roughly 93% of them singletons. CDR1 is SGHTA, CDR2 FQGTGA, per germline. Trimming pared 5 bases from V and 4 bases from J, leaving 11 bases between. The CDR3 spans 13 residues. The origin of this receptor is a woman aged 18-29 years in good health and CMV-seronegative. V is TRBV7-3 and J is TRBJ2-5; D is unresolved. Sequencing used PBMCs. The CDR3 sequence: CASSRSPVETQYF. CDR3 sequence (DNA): TGTGCCAGCAGCCGGAGTCCTGTAGAGACCCAGTACTTC.